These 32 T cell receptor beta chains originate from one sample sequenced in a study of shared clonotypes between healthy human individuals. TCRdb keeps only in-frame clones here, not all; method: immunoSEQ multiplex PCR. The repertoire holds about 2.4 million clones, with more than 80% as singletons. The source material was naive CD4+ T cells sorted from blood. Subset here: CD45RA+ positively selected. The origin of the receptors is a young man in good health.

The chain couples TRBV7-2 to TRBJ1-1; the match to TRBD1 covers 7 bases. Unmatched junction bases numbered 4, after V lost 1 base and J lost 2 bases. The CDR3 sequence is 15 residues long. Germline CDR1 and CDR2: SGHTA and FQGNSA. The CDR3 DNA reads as TGTGCCAGCAGCTTAGTGACAGGGTCTAACACTGAAGCTTTCTTT. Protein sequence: CASSLVTGSNTEAFF. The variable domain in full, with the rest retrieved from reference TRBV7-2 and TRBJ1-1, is GAGVSQSPSNKVTEKGKDVELRCDPISGHTALYWYRQSLGQGLEFLIYFQGNSAPDKSGLPSDRFSAERTGGSVSTLTIQRTQQEDSAVYLCASSLVTGSNTEAFFGQGTRLTVV.

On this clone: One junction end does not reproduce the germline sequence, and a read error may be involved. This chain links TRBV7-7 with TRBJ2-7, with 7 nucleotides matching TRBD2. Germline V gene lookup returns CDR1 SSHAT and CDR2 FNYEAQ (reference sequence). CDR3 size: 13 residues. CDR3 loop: CASSRDYYYEQYF. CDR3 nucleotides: TGTGCTAGCAGCAGGGACTATTACTACGAGCAGTACTTC.

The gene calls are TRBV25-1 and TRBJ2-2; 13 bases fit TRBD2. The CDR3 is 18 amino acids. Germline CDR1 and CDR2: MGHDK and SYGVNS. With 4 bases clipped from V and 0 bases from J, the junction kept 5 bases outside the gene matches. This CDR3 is CASSGGLAGVTNTGELFF. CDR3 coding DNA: TGTGCCAGCAGTGGTGGACTAGCGGGGGTTACGAACACCGGGGAGCTGTTTTTT. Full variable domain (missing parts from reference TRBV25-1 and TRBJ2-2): EADIYQTPRYLVIGTGKKITLECSQTMGHDKMYWYQQDPGMELHLIHYSYGVNSTEKGDLSSESTVSRIRTEHFPLTLESARPSHTSQYLCASSGGLAGVTNTGELFFGEGSRLTVL.

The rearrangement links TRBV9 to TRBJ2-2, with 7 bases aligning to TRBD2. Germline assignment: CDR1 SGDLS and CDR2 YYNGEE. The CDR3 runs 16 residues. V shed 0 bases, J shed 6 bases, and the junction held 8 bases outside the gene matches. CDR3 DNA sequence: TGTGCCAGCAGCGTAGTGCTAGCGGTCCCCCCCGGGGAGCTGTTTTTT. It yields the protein CASSVVLAVPPGELFF. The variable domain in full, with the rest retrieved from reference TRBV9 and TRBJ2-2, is DSGVTQTPKHLITATGQRVTLRCSPRSGDLSVYWYQQSLDQGLQFLIQYYNGEERAKGNILERFSAQQFPDLHSELNLSSLELGDSALYFCASSVVLAVPPGELFFGEGSRLTVL.

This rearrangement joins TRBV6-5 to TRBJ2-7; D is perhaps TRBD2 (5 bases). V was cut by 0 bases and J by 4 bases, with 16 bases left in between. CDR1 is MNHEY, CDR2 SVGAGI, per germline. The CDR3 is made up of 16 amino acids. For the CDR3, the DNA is TGTGCCAGCAGTTACTCGGCACTAGTATGGATGTACGAGCAGTACTTC. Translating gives CASSYSALVWMYEQYF.

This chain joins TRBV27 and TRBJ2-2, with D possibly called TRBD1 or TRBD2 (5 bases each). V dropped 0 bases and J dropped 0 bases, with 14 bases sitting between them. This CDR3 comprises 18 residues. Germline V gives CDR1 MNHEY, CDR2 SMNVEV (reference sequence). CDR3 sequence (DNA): TGTGCCAGCAGTTTATCGGGCACCGGGGCCCCGAACACCGGGGAGCTGTTTTTT. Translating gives CASSLSGTGAPNTGELFF.

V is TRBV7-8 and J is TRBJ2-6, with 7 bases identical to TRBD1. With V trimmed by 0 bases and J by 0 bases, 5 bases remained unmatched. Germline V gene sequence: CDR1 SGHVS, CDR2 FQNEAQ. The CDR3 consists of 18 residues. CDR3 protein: CASSLARTGYSGANVLTF. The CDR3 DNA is TGTGCCAGCAGCTTAGCGCGGACAGGTTACTCTGGGGCCAACGTCCTGACTTTC.

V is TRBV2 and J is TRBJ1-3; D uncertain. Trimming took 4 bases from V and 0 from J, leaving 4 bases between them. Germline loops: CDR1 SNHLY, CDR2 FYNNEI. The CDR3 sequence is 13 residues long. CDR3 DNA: TGTGCCAGCAGTGGGACCTCTGGAAACACCATATATTTT. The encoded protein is CASSGTSGNTIYF. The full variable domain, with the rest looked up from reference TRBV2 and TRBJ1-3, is EPEVTQTPSHQVTQMGQEVILRCVPISNHLYFYWYRQILGQKVEFLVSFYNNEISEKSEIFDDQFSVERPDGSNFTLKIRSTKLEDSAMYFCASSGTSGNTIYFGEGSWLTVV.

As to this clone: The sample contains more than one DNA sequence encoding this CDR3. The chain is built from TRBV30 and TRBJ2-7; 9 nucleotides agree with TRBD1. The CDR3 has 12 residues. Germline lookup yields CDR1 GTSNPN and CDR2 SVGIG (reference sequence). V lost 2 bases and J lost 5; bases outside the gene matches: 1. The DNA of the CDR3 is TGTGCCTGGAGTCGGGACAGGGACGAGCAGTACTTC. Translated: CAWSRDRDEQYF.

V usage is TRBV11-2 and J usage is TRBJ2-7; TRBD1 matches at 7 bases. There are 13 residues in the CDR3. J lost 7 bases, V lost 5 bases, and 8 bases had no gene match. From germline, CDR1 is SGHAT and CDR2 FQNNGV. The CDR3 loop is CASSHRGQREQYF. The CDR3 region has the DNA TGTGCCAGCAGCCACCGGGGACAGAGGGAGCAGTACTTC.

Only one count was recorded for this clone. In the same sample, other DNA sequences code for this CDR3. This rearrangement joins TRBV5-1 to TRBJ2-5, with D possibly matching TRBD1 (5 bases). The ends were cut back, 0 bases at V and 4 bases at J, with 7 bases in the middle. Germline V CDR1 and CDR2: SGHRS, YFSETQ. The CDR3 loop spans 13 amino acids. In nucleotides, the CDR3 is TGCGCCAGCAGCTTGGGTAGGGGAGAGACCCAGTACTTC. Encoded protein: CASSLGRGETQYF.

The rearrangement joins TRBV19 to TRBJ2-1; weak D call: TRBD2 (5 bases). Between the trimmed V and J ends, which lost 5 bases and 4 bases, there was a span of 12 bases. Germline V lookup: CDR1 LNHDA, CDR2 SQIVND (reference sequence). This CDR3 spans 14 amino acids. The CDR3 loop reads CASSPRELYNEQFF. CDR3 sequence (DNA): TGTGCCAGTAGTCCCCGGGAACTATACAATGAGCAGTTCTTC.

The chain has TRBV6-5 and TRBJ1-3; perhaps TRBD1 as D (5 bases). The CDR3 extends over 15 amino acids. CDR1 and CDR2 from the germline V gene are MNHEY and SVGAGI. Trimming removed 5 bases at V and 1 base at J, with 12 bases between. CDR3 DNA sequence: TGTGCCAGCAGTAGGCAGGGTCAGTCTGGAAACACCATATATTTT. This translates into CASSRQGQSGNTIYF.

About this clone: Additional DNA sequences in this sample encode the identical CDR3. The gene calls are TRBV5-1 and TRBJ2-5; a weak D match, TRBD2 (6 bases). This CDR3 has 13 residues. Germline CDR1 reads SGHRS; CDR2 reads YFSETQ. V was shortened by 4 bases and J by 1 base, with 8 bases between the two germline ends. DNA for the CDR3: TGCGCCAGCAGCAGGGGACTCCAAGAGACCCAGTACTTC. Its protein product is CASSRGLQETQYF. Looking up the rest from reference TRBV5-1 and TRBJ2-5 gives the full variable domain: KAGVTQTPRYLIKTRGQQVTLSCSPISGHRSVSWYQQTPGQGLQFLFEYFSETQRNKGNFPGRFSGRQFSNSRSEMNVSTLELGDSALYLCASSRGLQETQYFGPGTRLLVL.

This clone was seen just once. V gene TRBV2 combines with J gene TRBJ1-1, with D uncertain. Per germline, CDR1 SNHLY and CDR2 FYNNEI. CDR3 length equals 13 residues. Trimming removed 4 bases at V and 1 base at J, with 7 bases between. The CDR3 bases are TGTGCCAGCAGTGTCCCCAAGAACACTGAAGCTTTCTTT. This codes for CASSVPKNTEAFF.

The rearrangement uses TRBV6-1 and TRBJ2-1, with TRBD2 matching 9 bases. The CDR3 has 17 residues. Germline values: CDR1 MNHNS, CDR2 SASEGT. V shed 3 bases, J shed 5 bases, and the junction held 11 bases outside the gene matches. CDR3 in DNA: TGTGCCAGCAGTGAGGTAGCGGGAGCGAAATTTAACAATGAGCAGTTCTTC. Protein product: CASSEVAGAKFNNEQFF.

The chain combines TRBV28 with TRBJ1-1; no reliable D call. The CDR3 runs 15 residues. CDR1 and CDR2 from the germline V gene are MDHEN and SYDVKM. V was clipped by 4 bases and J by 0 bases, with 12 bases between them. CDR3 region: CASSSYNAVNTEAFF. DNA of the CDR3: TGTGCCAGCAGTTCCTATAATGCCGTGAACACTGAAGCTTTCTTT.

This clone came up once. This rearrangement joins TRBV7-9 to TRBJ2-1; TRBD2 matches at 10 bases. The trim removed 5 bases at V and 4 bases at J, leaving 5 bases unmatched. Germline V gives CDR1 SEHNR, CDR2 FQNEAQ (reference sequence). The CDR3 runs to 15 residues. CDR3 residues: CASSPRLAGYNEQFF. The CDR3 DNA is TGTGCCAGCAGCCCCCGACTAGCGGGTTACAATGAGCAGTTCTTC.

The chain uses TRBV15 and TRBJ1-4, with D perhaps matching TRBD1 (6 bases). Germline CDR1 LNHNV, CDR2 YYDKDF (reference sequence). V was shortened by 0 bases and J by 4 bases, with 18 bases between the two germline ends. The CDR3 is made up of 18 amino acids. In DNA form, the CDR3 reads TGTGCCACCAGCAGAGATTATGGGGGGGCGCAAGGTAATGAAAAACTGTTTTTT. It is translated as CATSRDYGGAQGNEKLFF.

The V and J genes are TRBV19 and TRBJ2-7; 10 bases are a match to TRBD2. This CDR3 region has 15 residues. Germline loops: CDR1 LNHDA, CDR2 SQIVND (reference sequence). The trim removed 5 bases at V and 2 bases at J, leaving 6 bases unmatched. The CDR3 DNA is TGTGCCAGTAGTCGGCTAGCGGGAGACCCCTACGAGCAGTACTTC. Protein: CASSRLAGDPYEQYF.

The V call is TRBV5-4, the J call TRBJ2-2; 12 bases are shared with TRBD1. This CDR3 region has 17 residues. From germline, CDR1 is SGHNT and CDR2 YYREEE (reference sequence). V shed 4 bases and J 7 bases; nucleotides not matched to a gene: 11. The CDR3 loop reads CASSLPPGQGAGGELFF. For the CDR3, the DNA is TGTGCCAGCAGCCTCCCCCCGGGACAGGGGGCCGGCGGGGAGCTGTTTTTT.

For the CDR3, the DNA is TGTGCCAGCAGTGCTTCCCAGGCACCTAATGAAAAACTGTTTTTT. Translated: CASSASQAPNEKLFF. The chain recombines TRBV28 with TRBJ1-4; D gene uncertain. There are 15 residues in the CDR3. V gave up 5 bases and J gave up 3 bases, with 13 bases separating them. Germline CDR1 and CDR2: MDHEN and SYDVKM.

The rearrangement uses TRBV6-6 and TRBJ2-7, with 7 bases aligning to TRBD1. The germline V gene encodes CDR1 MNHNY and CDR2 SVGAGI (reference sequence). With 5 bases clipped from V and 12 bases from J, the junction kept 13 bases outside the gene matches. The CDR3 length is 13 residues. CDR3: CASSNPPGQQAYF. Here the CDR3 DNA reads TGTGCCAGCAGTAACCCCCCGGGACAGCAGGCGTACTTC.

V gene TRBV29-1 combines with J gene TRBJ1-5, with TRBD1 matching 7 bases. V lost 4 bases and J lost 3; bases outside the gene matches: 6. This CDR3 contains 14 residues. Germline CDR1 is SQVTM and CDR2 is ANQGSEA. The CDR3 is CSVGPGTDNQPQHF. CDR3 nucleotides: TGCAGCGTTGGGCCGGGGACAGACAATCAGCCCCAGCATTTT. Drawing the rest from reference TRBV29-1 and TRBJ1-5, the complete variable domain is SAVISQKPSRDICQRGTSLTIQCQVDSQVTMMFWYRQQPGQSLTLIATANQGSEATYESGFVIDKFPISRPNLTFSTLTVSNMSPEDSSIYLCSVGPGTDNQPQHFGDGTRLSIL.

CDR3 nucleotide sequence: TGTGCCAGCAGTTTCGGAGGGATGCGCAATCAGCCCCAGCATTTT. The encoded protein is CASSFGGMRNQPQHF. The chain links TRBV28 to TRBJ1-5; no firm D call. With 3 bases removed from V and 2 bases from J, the gap between germline ends came to 11 bases. The CDR3 length is 15 residues. Germline V gives CDR1 MDHEN, CDR2 SYDVKM. The full variable domain, its missing parts supplied by reference TRBV28 and TRBJ1-5, is DVKVTQSSRYLVKRTGEKVFLECVQDMDHENMFWYRQDPGLGLRLIYFSYDVKMKEKGDIPEGYSVSREKKERFSLILESASTNQTSMYLCASSFGGMRNQPQHFGDGTRLSIL.

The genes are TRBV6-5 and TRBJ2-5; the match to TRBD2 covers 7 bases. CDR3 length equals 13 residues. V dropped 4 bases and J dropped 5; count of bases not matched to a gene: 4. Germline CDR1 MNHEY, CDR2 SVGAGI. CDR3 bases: TGTGCCAGCAGTTTGGGAGGGGTGGAGACCCAGTACTTC. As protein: CASSLGGVETQYF.

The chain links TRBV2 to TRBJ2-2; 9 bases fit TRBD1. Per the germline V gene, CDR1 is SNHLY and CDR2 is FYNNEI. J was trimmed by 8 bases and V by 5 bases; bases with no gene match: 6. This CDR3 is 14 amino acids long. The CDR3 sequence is CASSQQGARGELFF. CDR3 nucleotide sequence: TGTGCCAGCAGTCAACAGGGGGCGCGGGGGGAGCTGTTTTTT.

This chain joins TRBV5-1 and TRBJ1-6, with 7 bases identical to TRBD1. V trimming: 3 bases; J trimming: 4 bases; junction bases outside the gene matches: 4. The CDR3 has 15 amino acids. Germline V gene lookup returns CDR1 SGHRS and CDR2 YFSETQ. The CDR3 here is CASSSTGKYNSPLHF. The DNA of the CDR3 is TGCGCCAGCAGCTCGACAGGGAAATATAATTCACCCCTCCACTTT.

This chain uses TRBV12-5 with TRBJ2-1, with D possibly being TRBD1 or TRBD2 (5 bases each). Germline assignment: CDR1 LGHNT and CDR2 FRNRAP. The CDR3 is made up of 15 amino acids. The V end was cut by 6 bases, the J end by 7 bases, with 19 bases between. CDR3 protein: CASGSGTIPYNEQFF. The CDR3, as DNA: TGTGCTAGTGGCTCCGGGACCATTCCTTATAATGAGCAGTTCTTC.

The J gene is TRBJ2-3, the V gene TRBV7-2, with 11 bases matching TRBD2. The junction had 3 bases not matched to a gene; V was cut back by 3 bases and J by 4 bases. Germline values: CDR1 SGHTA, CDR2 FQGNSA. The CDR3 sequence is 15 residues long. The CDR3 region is CASSFTSGSADTQYF. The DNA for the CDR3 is TGTGCCAGCAGCTTTACTAGCGGGAGTGCAGATACGCAGTATTTT.

The chain's CDR3 is CASSLSGQGGGELFF. CDR3 DNA: TGTGCCAGCAGCTTAAGTGGGCAGGGAGGCGGGGAGCTGTTTTTT. The V and J genes are TRBV7-3 and TRBJ2-2; D is perhaps TRBD2 (6 bases). The V gene lost 1 base and the J gene lost 7 bases, with 13 bases spanning the gap. The CDR3 runs 15 residues. Germline CDR1 reads SGHTA; CDR2 reads FQGTGA.

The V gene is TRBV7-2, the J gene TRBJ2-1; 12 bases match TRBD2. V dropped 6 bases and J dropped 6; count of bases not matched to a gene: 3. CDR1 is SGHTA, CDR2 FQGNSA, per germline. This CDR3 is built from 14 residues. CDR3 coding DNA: TGTGCCAGCAGACGGACTAGCGGGGCCAATGAGCAGTTCTTC. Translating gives CASRRTSGANEQFF.